The next 28 T cell receptor beta chains were all read from a single sample in a study of T cells in Graves' hyperthyroidism and ophthalmopathy. Authors of the study amplified TCR beta CDR3 regions from RNA transcripts. The HTBI primer set drove a first-round RT-PCR of the TCR CDR3. TCRdb reprocessed the multiplex PCR reads with MiXCR, giving one entry per CDR3 protein. The sample yields over 300,000 distinct CDR3 sequences, approximately 15% seen once. What was sequenced was blood. The receptor source for this set is an older woman with Graves' hyperthyroidism.

This clonotype was counted many times. The V and J genes are TRBV28 and TRBJ2-7, with D uncertain. The CDR3 loop spans 13 amino acids. The germline V and J ends were trimmed by 6 bases and 3 bases, with 12 bases remaining between them. From germline, CDR1 is MDHEN and CDR2 SYDVKM. The CDR3: CASRELLGYEQYF. The DNA for the CDR3 is TGTGCCAGCAGAGAATTATTGGGCTACGAGCAGTACTTC.

Only a few counts were recorded for this clonotype. This may come from a read error, since a much larger clone is one base off. The chain recombines TRBV11-2 with TRBJ1-5; D remains unclear. The CDR3 length is 15 residues. Germline assignment: CDR1 SGHAT and CDR2 FQNNGV. The CDR3 nucleotides read TGTGCCAGCAGCGTAGACATATTTAGCAATCAGCCCCAGCATTTT. Translated, it gives CASSVDIFSNQPQHF.

Remarks on this clonotype: A much larger clonotype is one base distant, so this may be a read error. The chain carries TRBV7-3 and TRBJ2-3, with 11 bases fitting TRBD2. Germline assignment: CDR1 SGHTA and CDR2 FQGTGA. The CDR3 extends over 19 amino acids. DNA of the CDR3: TGTGCCAGCAGCTTCCCCCCCCATCTAGCGGGAGGAGGAACAGGTACGCAGTATTTT. This encodes CASSFPPHLAGGGTGTQYF. The full variable domain, completed using reference TRBV7-3 and TRBJ2-3, is GAGVSQTPSNKVTEKGKYVELRCDPISGHTALYWYRQSLGQGPEFLIYFQGTGAADDSGLPNDRFFAVRPEGSVSTLKIQRTERGDSAVYLCASSFPPHLAGGGTGTQYFGPGTRLTVL.

The chain employs TRBV4-2 and TRBJ2-1, with 11 bases fitting TRBD2. CDR1 is LGHNA, CDR2 YNFKEQ, per germline. The CDR3 extends over 17 amino acids. J was trimmed by 1 base and V by 6 bases; bases with no gene match: 8. This CDR3 is CASSSSTSGESYNEQFF. The CDR3 bases are TGTGCCAGCAGTTCGTCGACTAGCGGGGAGTCCTACAATGAGCAGTTCTTC.

The rearrangement joins TRBV9 to TRBJ2-1; perhaps TRBD1 as D (5 bases). This CDR3 is 11 amino acids long. Trimming stripped 0 bases from V and 15 bases from J, with 10 bases between. Per germline, CDR1 SGDLS and CDR2 YYNGEE. The DNA of the CDR3 is TGTGCCAGCAGCGTAGTGGGGCCCGGGTTCTTC. This translates into CASSVVGPGFF.

This clonotype was counted ten times or more. The chain carries TRBV7-9 and TRBJ2-6; TRBD1 matches 7 bases. From germline, CDR1 is SEHNR and CDR2 FQNEAQ (reference sequence). The CDR3 is made up of 17 amino acids. After removal of 4 bases from V and 1 base from J, the junction contained 7 bases not matched to a gene. In DNA, the CDR3 is TGTGCCAGCAGCTCAATCATACAGGGGTCTGGGGCCAACGTCCTGACTTTC. This translates into CASSSIIQGSGANVLTF.

This chain uses TRBV3-1 with TRBJ2-1; no clear D. The CDR3 covers 13 residues. V dropped 4 bases and J dropped 9 bases, with 13 bases sitting between them. The V gene's germline CDR1 is LGHDT and CDR2 YNNKEL (reference sequence). Here the CDR3 DNA reads TGTGCCAGCAGCCCACGAGAATTTGGTGAGCAGTTCTTC. Translating it yields CASSPREFGEQFF.

This clonotype was picked up many times. V is TRBV5-1 and J is TRBJ2-3, with TRBD1 as a possible D gene (6 bases). The germline CDR1 and CDR2 sequences are SGHRS and YFSETQ. V was cut by 1 base and J by 2 bases, with 11 bases left in between. The CDR3 is 15 residues long. For the CDR3, the DNA is TGCGCCAGCAGCTTGTTCTGGGACAACACAGATACGCAGTATTTT. This translates into CASSLFWDNTDTQYF.

The table lists this clonotype with a few counts. This sequence joins TRBV7-9 and TRBJ2-3; TRBD2 is a possible D gene (6 bases). Trimming left V 5 bases short and J 7 bases short, with 25 bases between. CDR3 length equals 17 residues. Germline V gives CDR1 SEHNR, CDR2 FQNEAQ (reference sequence). This CDR3 is CASSPRLVPAGLNTQYF. Here the CDR3 DNA reads TGTGCCAGCAGCCCCCGTTTAGTTCCAGCGGGTTTGAATACGCAGTATTTT.

On this clonotype: A read error may explain this, as a much larger clone is one base away. The chain couples TRBV20-1 to TRBJ2-7, with D hard to call. From germline, CDR1 is DFQATT and CDR2 SNEGSKA (reference sequence). The CDR3 has 13 amino acids. The CDR3 nucleotides read TGCAGTGCTTATGACTCTGGGCCCTACGGGCAGTACTTC. Its translation is CSAYDSGPYGQYF.

The sample holds many counts of this clonotype. The V and J genes are TRBV28 and TRBJ1-5, with D possibly TRBD1 on 5 matching bases. Between the trimmed V and J ends, which lost 7 bases and 6 bases, there was a span of 16 bases. This CDR3 spans 14 amino acids. CDR1 is MDHEN, CDR2 SYDVKM, per germline. As DNA, the CDR3 is TGTGCCAGCACCTCTAGGAAAGGGGCTCAGCCCCAGCATTTT. Amino acids: CASTSRKGAQPQHF.

This clonotype was observed a handful of times. The rearrangement joins TRBV7-8 to TRBJ1-2, with unresolved D. Between the trimmed V and J ends, which lost 1 base and 0 bases, there was a span of 9 bases. The CDR3 extends over 15 amino acids. Germline V gives CDR1 SGHVS, CDR2 FQNEAQ. The DNA for the CDR3 is TGTGCCAGCAGCTTAGTCTTCGACACTAACTATGGCTACACCTTC. This gives the protein CASSLVFDTNYGYTF. The complete variable domain, with remaining parts taken from reference TRBV7-8 and TRBJ1-2, reads GAGVSQSPRYKVAKRGQDVALRCDPISGHVSLFWYQQALGQGPEFLTYFQNEAQLDKSGLPSDRFFAERPEGSVSTLKIQRTQQEDSAVYLCASSLVFDTNYGYTFGSGTRLTVV.

This clonotype was detected only a few times. A much more abundant neighbour one base away suggests this may be a read error. The chain carries TRBV5-1 and TRBJ2-3; no firm D call. V was cut by 1 base and J by 4 bases, with 10 bases left in between. Germline V gene lookup returns CDR1 SGHRS and CDR2 YFSETQ. This CDR3 is built from 14 residues. CDR3 sequence: CASSLFGNADTQYF. In DNA form, the CDR3 reads TGCGCCAGCAGCTTGTTCGGCAACGCAGATACGCAGTATTTT.

The table lists this clonotype with many counts. Germline is not matched at one junction end, which may reflect a read error. The chain uses TRBV5-1 and TRBJ2-7; D is ambiguous. The CDR3 is 15 residues long. Per germline, CDR1 SGHRS and CDR2 YFSETQ. In DNA form, the CDR3 reads TGCGCCAGCAGTTTGGGTGCGGCGCCAGGCTACGAGCAGTACTTC. Amino acid sequence: CASSLGAAPGYEQYF.

The gene calls are TRBV15 and TRBJ2-7; either TRBD1 or TRBD2 may supply D (5 bases each). This CDR3 is built from 14 residues. The V and J ends lost 3 bases and 5 bases respectively, with 14 bases between them. CDR1 is LNHNV and CDR2 is YYDKDF in the germline V gene (reference sequence). CDR3 residues: CATSSGTYPNEQYF. The CDR3 region has the DNA TGTGCCACCAGCAGTGGGACCTACCCCAACGAGCAGTACTTC.

This clonotype has a handful of counts. V is TRBV6-5 and J is TRBJ2-3; 10 bases align to TRBD2. The CDR3 spans 16 residues. The V and J ends lost 2 bases and 4 bases, in that order; junction bases with no gene match: 6. CDR1 MNHEY and CDR2 SVGAGI come from the germline V gene. CDR3 nucleotides: TGTGCCAGCAGTTACACTAGCGGGGCTGGGGCAGATACGCAGTATTTT. Translating it yields CASSYTSGAGADTQYF.

This clonotype was detected many times. CDR3 residues: CAISDRAIQPQHF. The CDR3 DNA reads TGTGCCATCAGTGACAGGGCCATTCAGCCCCAGCATTTT. The chain carries TRBV10-3 and TRBJ1-5, with D perhaps matching TRBD1 (5 bases). CDR1 ENHRY and CDR2 SYGVKD come from the germline V gene. The CDR3 is 13 amino acids. The V gene lost 3 bases and the J gene lost 6 bases, with 9 bases spanning the gap.

This clonotype has a count of ten or more. The gene calls are TRBV5-1 and TRBJ2-7, with 7 bases lining up with TRBD2. With V trimmed by 3 bases and J by 5 bases, 8 bases remained unmatched. The CDR3 has 14 amino acids. From germline, CDR1 is SGHRS and CDR2 YFSETQ. DNA of the CDR3: TGCGCCAGCAGCTGGAGGACTAGGATCGACGAGCAGTACTTC. Translation gives CASSWRTRIDEQYF.

This clonotype was detected ten times or more. This chain uses TRBV18 with TRBJ2-3, with TRBD1 identical over 11 bases. The V gene's germline CDR1 is KGHSH and CDR2 LQKENI. J was trimmed by 5 bases and V by 3 bases; bases with no gene match: 7. The CDR3 contains 16 residues. This CDR3 is CASSPPRTGGKDTQYF. CDR3 sequence (DNA): TGTGCCAGCTCACCCCCTAGGACAGGGGGCAAAGATACGCAGTATTTT.

This clonotype was observed many times. This sequence joins TRBV2 and TRBJ2-1, with 9 positions matching TRBD1. The junction had 10 bases not matched to a gene; V was cut back by 6 bases and J by 4 bases. The germline V gene has CDR1 SNHLY and CDR2 FYNNEI. This CDR3 comprises 16 residues. This CDR3 reads CASRPPQGAFYNEQFF. The CDR3 DNA sequence: TGTGCCAGCAGACCACCACAGGGGGCATTTTACAATGAGCAGTTCTTC.

This chain uses TRBV5-5 with TRBJ1-4; the match to TRBD1 covers 7 bases. There are 15 residues in the CDR3. V lost 4 bases and J lost 4; bases outside the gene matches: 7. Germline CDR1 reads SGHKS; CDR2 reads YYEKEE (reference sequence). In DNA form, the CDR3 reads TGTGCCAGCAGCCAATCACAGGGGCTTAATGAAAAACTGTTTTTT. This codes for CASSQSQGLNEKLFF.

This clonotype was counted ten times or more. The chain is built from TRBV28 and TRBJ1-2; D might be TRBD1 (5 bases). The CDR3 sequence is 12 residues long. V shed 4 bases and J shed 6 bases, with 9 bases lying between them. CDR1 is MDHEN and CDR2 is SYDVKM in the germline V gene. The CDR3 DNA is TGTGCCAGCAGTTATAGGGGAAATGGCTACACCTTC. Translating it yields CASSYRGNGYTF.

This clonotype was recorded many times. The genes are TRBV6-5 and TRBJ2-7, with unresolved D. The germline V gene has CDR1 MNHEY and CDR2 SVGAGI. The CDR3 is 14 amino acids. Trimming removed 2 bases at V and 6 bases at J, with 14 bases between. This CDR3 reads CASSYKVTVAEQYF. The CDR3, as DNA: TGTGCCAGCAGTTACAAAGTAACGGTCGCCGAGCAGTACTTC.

This clonotype was picked up many times. This sequence joins TRBV19 and TRBJ2-2; D possibly matches TRBD1 or TRBD2 (5 bases each). The germline V gene encodes CDR1 LNHDA and CDR2 SQIVND (reference sequence). The CDR3 sequence is 14 residues long. The V end was cut by 5 bases, the J end by 2 bases, with 9 bases between. CDR3 nucleotide sequence: TGTGCCAGTAGTTTTGGGGGAAACACCGGGGAGCTGTTTTTT. Translating gives CASSFGGNTGELFF.

There are many counts of this clonotype. The chain combines TRBV30 with TRBJ2-2, with D possibly matching TRBD2 (6 bases). The CDR3 loop spans 13 amino acids. Germline loops: CDR1 GTSNPN, CDR2 SVGIG (reference sequence). Trimming left V 8 bases short and J 2 bases short, with 12 bases between. The CDR3 DNA sequence: TGTGCCGGGACTGCGGCTAACACCGGGGAGCTGTTTTTT. Its protein product is CAGTAANTGELFF.

This clonotype has a handful of counts. The chain has TRBV3-1 and TRBJ1-3; D may be TRBD1 (6 bases). The CDR3 length is 14 residues. V was pared by 3 bases and J by 2 bases, with 8 bases between. Germline V CDR1 and CDR2: LGHDT, YNNKEL (reference sequence). DNA of the CDR3: TGTGCCAGCAGCCAGGCAGGGGCTGGAAACACCATATATTTT. Residues: CASSQAGAGNTIYF.

This clonotype was seen more than once but under ten times. The chain couples TRBV19 to TRBJ1-1; 9 bases fit TRBD1. The V gene end was trimmed by 3 bases and the J gene end by 1 base; junction bases not matched to a gene: 6. Germline V lookup: CDR1 LNHDA, CDR2 SQIVND (reference sequence). This CDR3 region has 16 residues. The CDR3 DNA reads TGTGCCAGTAGTATGTTGGGACAGGGTGAGAACACTGAAGCTTTCTTT. It is translated as CASSMLGQGENTEAFF.

There are many counts of this clonotype. The chain combines TRBV5-1 with TRBJ2-3; 7 bases agree with TRBD2. Germline V gene sequence: CDR1 SGHRS, CDR2 YFSETQ. This CDR3 comprises 14 residues. J gave up 4 bases and V 0 bases, and 2 bases lay outside the gene matches. The CDR3 DNA reads as TGCGCCAGCAGCTTGGGCGGGAGCTCAGATACGCAGTATTTT. Amino acids: CASSLGGSSDTQYF. Supplemented by reference TRBV5-1 and TRBJ2-3, the full variable domain reads KAGVTQTPRYLIKTRGQQVTLSCSPISGHRSVSWYQQTPGQGLQFLFEYFSETQRNKGNFPGRFSGRQFSNSRSEMNVSTLELGDSALYLCASSLGGSSDTQYFGPGTRLTVL.